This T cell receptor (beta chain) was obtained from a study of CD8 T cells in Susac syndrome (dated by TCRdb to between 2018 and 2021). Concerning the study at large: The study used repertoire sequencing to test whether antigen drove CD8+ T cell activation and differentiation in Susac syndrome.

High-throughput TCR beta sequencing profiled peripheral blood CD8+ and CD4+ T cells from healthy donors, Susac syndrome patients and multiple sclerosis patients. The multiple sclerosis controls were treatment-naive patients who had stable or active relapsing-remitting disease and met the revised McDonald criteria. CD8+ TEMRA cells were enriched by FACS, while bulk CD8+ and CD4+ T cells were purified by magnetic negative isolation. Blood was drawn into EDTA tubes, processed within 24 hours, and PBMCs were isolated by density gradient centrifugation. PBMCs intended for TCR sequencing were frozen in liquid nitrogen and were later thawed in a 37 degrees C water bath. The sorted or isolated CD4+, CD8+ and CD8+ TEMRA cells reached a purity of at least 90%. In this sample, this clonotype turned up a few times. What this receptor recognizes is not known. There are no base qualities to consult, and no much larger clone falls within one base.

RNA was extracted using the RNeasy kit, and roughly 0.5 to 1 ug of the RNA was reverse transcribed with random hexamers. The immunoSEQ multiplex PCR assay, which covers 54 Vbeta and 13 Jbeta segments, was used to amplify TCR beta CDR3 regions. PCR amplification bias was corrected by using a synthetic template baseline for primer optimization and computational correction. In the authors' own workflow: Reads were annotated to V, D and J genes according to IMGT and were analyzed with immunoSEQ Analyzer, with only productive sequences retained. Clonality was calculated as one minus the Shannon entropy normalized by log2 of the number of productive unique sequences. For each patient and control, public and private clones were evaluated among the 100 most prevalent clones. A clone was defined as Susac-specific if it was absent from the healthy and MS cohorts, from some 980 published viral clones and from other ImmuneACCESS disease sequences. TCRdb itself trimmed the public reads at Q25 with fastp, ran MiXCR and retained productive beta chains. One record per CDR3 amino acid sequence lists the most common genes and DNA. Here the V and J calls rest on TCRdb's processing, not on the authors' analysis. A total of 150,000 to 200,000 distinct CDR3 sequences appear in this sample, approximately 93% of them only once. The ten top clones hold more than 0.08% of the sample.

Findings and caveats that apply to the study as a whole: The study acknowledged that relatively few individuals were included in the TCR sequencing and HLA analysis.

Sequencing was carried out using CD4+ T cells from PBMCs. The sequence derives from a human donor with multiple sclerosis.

For the CDR3, the sequence is CASSPRTDEAFF. The nucleotide sequence reads TGTGCCAGCTCACCCCGGACGGACGAAGCTTTCTTT. The rearrangement combines TRBV18 with TRBJ1-1; the D gene lacks a confident call. For CDR1 and CDR2, the germline V gene lists KGHSH and LQKENI. There are 12 amino acids in the CDR3, from cysteine to phenylalanine inclusive. The kept DNA is CDR3 alone, 36 bases in frame from the first base. V loses 3 bases of germline sequence and J loses 8 bases, and the interval between the two ends is 10 bases. Where the CDR3 stops, the reference TRBV18 and TRBJ1-1 genes take over; the full variable domain is NAGVMQNPRHLVRRRGQEARLRCSPMKGHSHVYWYRQLPEEGLKFMVYLQKENIIDESGMPKERFSAEFPKEGPSILRIQQVVRGDSAAYFCASSPRTDEAFFGQGTRLTVV.